The present T cell receptor (beta chain) was sequenced within a study of blood T cell repertoires in COVID-19 (dated by TCRdb to 2018 to 2021). For the wider study: Samples covering the acute and convalescent phases of COVID-19 were provided by collaborators in the United States, Italy and Spain. The sample metadata nearly always contained a de-identified subject ID, COVID-19 status, age in years and sex. Samples came from the ongoing ImmuneRACE study (first 160 participants) plus 1,254 subjects from 6 global collaborators. The prospective study material was composed of cDNA or gDNA derived from T cells, B-cell-depleted T cells, or PBMCs. Deeply sampled blood TCRbeta repertoires from subjects exposed to, actively infected with, or recovered from COVID-19 were included in the dataset. The repertoires were released in a freely available public database meant as a resource for research on the immune response to SARS-CoV-2. Where HLA class I and class II types were available, the types were taken from metadata supplied by the sample provider, not from assay-based typing.

This clone was seen a single time. Its binding antigen is unknown. No base-level quality is on record; no much larger clone is a single base apart. Enrolling through a virtual design, the prospective study's participants ranged in age from roughly 18 to 90 years and lived across some 23 United States geographic areas. To assign participants to cohorts, the prospective study relied on clinical history that participants themselves reported in a screening survey and a study questionnaire. Exposed participants had been in contact, within 2 weeks of entering the study, with a person who had a PCR-confirmed or clinician-diagnosed case of COVID-19. Each participant in the prospective study had whole blood, serum and a nasopharyngeal or oropharyngeal swab collected by mobile phlebotomists. Prospective study participants could optionally give additional blood draws and questionnaires over an approximately two-month period. Before DNA extraction, prospective study blood samples were shipped either frozen or at room temperature.

The paper as a whole reports these results and caveats: The quantity of clinical and demographic metadata differed by source and by participant and was supplied without curation.

TCRbeta CDR3 regions were amplified from genomic DNA using the immunoSEQ Assay, a bias-controlled multiplex PCR. As for the authors' bioinformatics: Nucleated cell counts per sample were estimated from amplification of reference gene primers within the assay. Sequence reads were collapsed and filtered to measure the absolute abundance of every unique TCRbeta CDR3 rearrangement. For each sample, productive Simpson clonality was calculated as the square root of Simpson's diversity index over productive rearrangements. Drawn from immuneACCESS, this table holds only the in-frame rearrangements with V and J called that TCRdb kept. Clones are partly lost; checked studies trace under half to an unresolved V gene and leave the rest unexplained. V and J calls and clone size are given by that table; D and trimming were obtained from the DNA. This sample holds fewer than 350,000 clones; 85% were observed only once. The ten largest clones capture 1.5% to 2% of the sample.

The source material was PBMCs or T cells enriched from blood (not recorded which). The clonotype comes from a woman aged 25-40 years who had been exposed to COVID-19.

The CDR3 has the sequence CASSFLLATYEQYF. In nucleotide form, the sequence is TGTGCCAGCAGCTTCCTACTAGCGACCTACGAGCAGTACTTC. The rearranged segments are TRBV4-2 and TRBJ2-7; 7 bases in the middle match TRBD2. Trimming removed 5 bases from V and 2 bases from J; the gene matches leave 6 bases unexplained. According to the germline V gene, CDR1 reads LGHNA and CDR2 reads YNFKEQ. The CDR3 goes from the cysteine to the phenylalanine over 14 residues. The CDR3 DNA has 42 bases and is translated from base 1.